The present T cell receptor (beta chain) was sequenced within a study of blood T cell repertoires in COVID-19. Overall study context: Samples of COVID-19 (acute and convalescent) were obtained from the United States, Italy and Spain.

The table came from immunoSEQ multiplex PCR; TCRdb's copy has only in-frame clones and leaves some out. The sample has 50,000 to 60,000 clones, approximately 90% seen once. The V gene's germline CDR1 is SNHLY and CDR2 FYNNEI. The CDR3 covers 13 residues. V was cut by 6 bases and J by 6 bases, with 15 bases left in between. The V gene is TRBV2, the J gene TRBJ2-7; D perhaps matches TRBD1 (5 bases). The receptor was isolated from a woman of 80 years or more with acute or convalescent COVID-19. The source material was peripheral blood. CDR3 protein: CASSDRSQGEQYF. In DNA, the CDR3 is TGTGCCAGCAGCGACAGATCTCAAGGCGAGCAGTACTTC.